Listed here are 27 T cell receptor beta chains from one sample, sequenced in a study of T cell repertoires in cytomegalovirus infection. One entry per CDR3 protein results from TCRdb running MiXCR on the reads. The table includes about 180,000 distinct CDR3 sequences, 17% detected once. Sequenced: CD8+ T cells from PBMCs. The receptor set was obtained from a human donor in good health (CMV status not recorded). Some clones in this sample may be carry-over from other donors' samples.

In this sample, this clonotype turned up many times. This rearrangement joins TRBV7-8 to TRBJ1-5; perhaps TRBD1 as D (6 bases). Trimming took 5 bases from V and 3 from J, leaving 14 bases between them. The CDR3 spans 15 residues. Germline CDR1 is SGHVS and CDR2 is FQNEAQ. Here the CDR3 reads CASSHLEGDNQPQHF. Here the CDR3 DNA reads TGTGCCAGCAGCCACCTTGAGGGGGACAATCAGCCCCAGCATTTT.

This rearrangement joins TRBV2 to TRBJ2-3, with a weak D call TRBD1 (5 bases). The germline V gene has CDR1 SNHLY and CDR2 FYNNEI. The CDR3 sequence is 15 residues long. Trimming left V 3 bases short and J 1 base short, with 11 bases between. The CDR3 is CASSDRGSGTDTQYF. CDR3 DNA sequence: TGTGCCAGCAGTGATAGGGGATCGGGCACAGATACGCAGTATTTT.

There are a few counts of this clonotype. The V and J genes are TRBV6-2 or TRBV6-3 and TRBJ1-5; D gene ambiguous. The length of the CDR3 is 14 residues. Between the trimmed V and J ends, which lost 2 bases and 5 bases, there was a span of 10 bases. CDR1 and CDR2 (germline): MNHEY, SVGEGT. CDR3 amino acids: CASSYGGFDQPQHF. CDR3 DNA sequence: TGTGCCAGCAGTTACGGAGGGTTCGATCAGCCCCAGCATTTT.

In this sample, this clonotype turned up a few times. The genes are TRBV28 and TRBJ2-7; D tentatively reads TRBD1 or TRBD2 (5 bases each). With 1 base removed from V and 6 bases from J, the gap between germline ends came to 22 bases. Germline V gene sequence: CDR1 MDHEN, CDR2 SYDVKM. CDR3 length: 17 residues. CDR3 loop: CASSLLGVDTITPEQYF. The CDR3 DNA reads as TGTGCCAGCAGTTTATTGGGGGTGGACACGATAACTCCCGAGCAGTACTTC.

This clonotype was found many times. The rearrangement joins TRBV7-2 to TRBJ2-7, with D perhaps matching TRBD1 or TRBD2 (5 bases each). This CDR3 spans 19 amino acids. V dropped 1 base and J dropped 6 bases, with 28 bases sitting between them. The V gene's germline CDR1 is SGHTA and CDR2 FQGNSA. The CDR3: CASSLDRWQGVVDAGEQYF. Here the CDR3 DNA reads TGTGCCAGCAGCTTAGATCGTTGGCAGGGCGTGGTAGATGCGGGCGAGCAGTACTTC.

V is TRBV6-2 or TRBV6-3 and J is TRBJ1-5; D might be TRBD1 (5 bases). The germline V and J ends were trimmed by 1 base and 1 base, with 11 bases remaining between them. Germline CDR1 is MNHEY and CDR2 is SVGEGT. This CDR3 is 16 amino acids long. This CDR3 is CASSYFGAVSNQPQHF. The CDR3 region has the DNA TGTGCCAGCAGTTACTTCGGGGCGGTAAGCAATCAGCCCCAGCATTTT.

This clonotype has only a few counts. V is TRBV7-6 and J is TRBJ1-1; TRBD1 matches at 7 bases. CDR1 SGHVS and CDR2 FNYEAQ come from the germline V gene. The CDR3 has 15 residues. V trimming: 5 bases; J trimming: 5 bases; junction bases outside the gene matches: 11. CDR3 region: CASSGGWAGGTEAFF. CDR3 nucleotides: TGTGCCAGCAGCGGGGGCTGGGCAGGGGGGACTGAAGCTTTCTTT.

This clonotype appeared a few times. This rearrangement joins TRBV5-5 to TRBJ2-7, with D unclear. Germline CDR1 and CDR2: SGHKS and YYEKEE (reference sequence). With 4 bases removed from V and 0 bases from J, the gap between germline ends came to 8 bases. This CDR3 contains 13 residues. CDR3 sequence reads: CASSPPSSYEQYF. CDR3 in DNA: TGTGCCAGCAGCCCCCCGAGCTCCTACGAGCAGTACTTC.

V gene TRBV4-3 combines with J gene TRBJ2-7, with D perhaps matching TRBD1 (5 bases). This CDR3 comprises 15 residues. V was shortened by 7 bases and J by 1 base, with 17 bases between the two germline ends. From germline, CDR1 is LGHNA and CDR2 YSLEER. The CDR3 DNA reads as TGCGCCAGCACCCCTGAGAGGACATTATCCTACGAGCAGTACTTC. Its protein is CASTPERTLSYEQYF.

The rearrangement joins TRBV28 to TRBJ1-5, with D hard to call. The CDR3 is 15 amino acids. The germline V and J ends were trimmed by 2 bases and 4 bases, with 12 bases remaining between them. From germline, CDR1 is MDHEN and CDR2 SYDVKM. The CDR3 bases are TGTGCCAGCAGTTTAAGGCTTACTGGAAATCAGCCCCAGCATTTT. Its translation: CASSLRLTGNQPQHF. The full variable domain, with the rest looked up from reference TRBV28 and TRBJ1-5, is DVKVTQSSRYLVKRTGEKVFLECVQDMDHENMFWYRQDPGLGLRLIYFSYDVKMKEKGDIPEGYSVSREKKERFSLILESASTNQTSMYLCASSLRLTGNQPQHFGDGTRLSIL.

There are a few counts of this clonotype. The V gene is TRBV7-2, the J gene TRBJ1-2, with D uncertain. The germline V gene encodes CDR1 SGHTA and CDR2 FQGNSA. This CDR3 region has 15 residues. With 1 base removed from V and 5 bases from J, the gap between germline ends came to 14 bases. The CDR3: CASSLVSGSSYGYTF. The CDR3 DNA is TGTGCCAGCAGCTTAGTGTCAGGCAGTAGTTATGGCTACACCTTC.

The J gene is TRBJ2-3, the V gene TRBV7-9, with 7 positions matching TRBD2. Trimming at V came to 4 bases and at J to 4 bases, leaving 5 bases not matched to a gene. The CDR3 loop spans 14 amino acids. Germline V gene data show CDR1 as SEHNR and CDR2 as FQNEAQ (reference sequence). CDR3 sequence reads: CASSSTSVSDTQYF. Here the CDR3 DNA reads TGTGCCAGCAGCTCAACTAGCGTCTCAGATACGCAGTATTTT. The whole variable domain, remainder taken from reference TRBV7-9 and TRBJ2-3, is DTGVSQNPRHKITKRGQNVTFRCDPISEHNRLYWYRQTLGQGPEFLTYFQNEAQLEKSRLLSDRFSAERPKGSFSTLEIQRTEQGDSAMYLCASSSTSVSDTQYFGPGTRLTVL.

In its sample, this clonotype was seen a few times. In DNA form, the CDR3 reads TGTGCCAGCAGCTATGCAGGGGGAGAGACCCAGTACTTC. Encoded protein: CASSYAGGETQYF. The rearrangement joins TRBV28 to TRBJ2-5; 7 bases fit TRBD1. The CDR3 extends over 13 amino acids. Germline CDR1 MDHEN, CDR2 SYDVKM. V lost 6 bases and J lost 4; bases outside the gene matches: 5.

This clonotype was picked up one time. The chain has TRBV9 and TRBJ2-3; a weak D match, TRBD1 (7 bases). Trimming pared 3 bases from V and 0 bases from J, leaving 14 bases between. CDR1 SGDLS and CDR2 YYNGEE come from the germline V gene. The CDR3 is 16 residues long. The CDR3 sequence is CASSGDREVSTDTQYF. The CDR3 DNA reads TGTGCCAGCAGCGGCGACAGGGAGGTTAGCACAGATACGCAGTATTTT.

This rearrangement joins TRBV12-3 or TRBV12-4 to TRBJ1-1; D uncertain. The germline V and J ends were trimmed by 5 bases and 4 bases, with 8 bases remaining between them. This CDR3 has 12 residues. This CDR3 reads CASSPKLTEAFF. Here the CDR3 DNA reads TGTGCCAGCAGTCCCAAACTCACTGAAGCTTTCTTT.

This clonotype was seen a few times. The chain has TRBV6-5 and TRBJ1-6, with 8 bases matching TRBD1. V was clipped by 5 bases and J by 3 bases; unmatched bases: 3. CDR3 length equals 15 residues. Germline V gene sequence: CDR1 MNHEY, CDR2 SVGAGI. CDR3 coding DNA: TGTGCCAGCAGTACAACAGGGGGCTATAATTCACCCCTCCACTTT. Amino acids: CASSTTGGYNSPLHF.

J is TRBJ1-4 and V is TRBV7-9; TRBD1 matches at 8 bases. Per germline, CDR1 SEHNR and CDR2 FQNEAQ (reference sequence). Trimming at V came to 4 bases and at J to 4 bases, leaving 11 bases not matched to a gene. This CDR3 region has 17 residues. The CDR3 DNA follows: TGTGCCAGCAGCTCGACAGGGGACGGGCTGGGTAATGAAAAACTGTTTTTT. Translated: CASSSTGDGLGNEKLFF. Full variable domain (rest looked up from reference TRBV7-9 and TRBJ1-4): DTGVSQNPRHKITKRGQNVTFRCDPISEHNRLYWYRQTLGQGPEFLTYFQNEAQLEKSRLLSDRFSAERPKGSFSTLEIQRTEQGDSAMYLCASSSTGDGLGNEKLFFGSGTQLSVL.

The rearrangement joins TRBV20-1 to TRBJ1-1, with D possibly being TRBD1 (6 bases). The CDR3 runs to 14 residues. Germline CDR1 reads DFQATT; CDR2 reads SNEGSKA (reference sequence). DNA of the CDR3: TGCGGAGGATTCGGTCAAGGGGGGAGGACTGAAGCTTTCTTT. Translated: CGGFGQGGRTEAFF.

This clonotype was detected many times. The J gene is TRBJ2-5, the V gene TRBV7-8; tentatively, D is TRBD1 or TRBD2 (5 bases each). V was trimmed by 5 bases and J by 2 bases, leaving 12 bases between them. The CDR3 totals 14 residues. Germline CDR1 and CDR2: SGHVS and FQNEAQ. This CDR3 reads CASSPGTEQETQYF. The DNA of the CDR3 is TGTGCCAGCAGCCCCGGGACCGAGCAAGAGACCCAGTACTTC.

The CDR3 DNA is TGCAGTGCTAGATCCCACCGTTCATGGGGCCAAGAGACCCAGTACTTC. Encoded protein: CSARSHRSWGQETQYF. The chain employs TRBV20-1 and TRBJ2-5; D remains unclear. Germline assignment: CDR1 DFQATT and CDR2 SNEGSKA (reference sequence). V was shortened by 2 bases and J by 1 base, with 17 bases between the two germline ends. CDR3 length: 16 residues.

This clonotype has a handful of counts. The V call is TRBV28, the J call TRBJ2-7, with D tentatively TRBD1 (6 bases). Deletions cut 7 bases from V and 6 bases from J, with 19 bases between. Germline values: CDR1 MDHEN, CDR2 SYDVKM. The CDR3 sequence is 14 residues long. CDR3 amino acids: CASIPRQVKPEQYF. CDR3 sequence (DNA): TGTGCCAGCATTCCGAGACAGGTTAAACCCGAGCAGTACTTC. Variable domain in full (rest from reference TRBV28 and TRBJ2-7): DVKVTQSSRYLVKRTGEKVFLECVQDMDHENMFWYRQDPGLGLRLIYFSYDVKMKEKGDIPEGYSVSREKKERFSLILESASTNQTSMYLCASIPRQVKPEQYFGPGTRLTVT.

This clonotype was detected a few times. The rearrangement joins TRBV10-3 to TRBJ2-5, with 7 bases lining up with TRBD1. Germline V lookup: CDR1 ENHRY, CDR2 SYGVKD. This CDR3 has 14 residues. Unmatched junction bases numbered 5, after V lost 4 bases and J lost 3 bases. This CDR3 is CAISVRDREETQYF. The DNA of the CDR3 is TGTGCCATCAGTGTCCGGGACAGAGAAGAGACCCAGTACTTC.

CDR3 in amino acids: CASSLGIADEQFF. In DNA form, the CDR3 reads TGTGCCAGCAGCCTCGGAATCGCAGATGAGCAGTTCTTC. The chain joins TRBV6-5 to TRBJ2-1; no clear D gene. Germline V gene sequence: CDR1 MNHEY, CDR2 SVGAGI. V dropped 6 bases and J dropped 8 bases, with 14 bases sitting between them. The CDR3 has 13 amino acids.

This chain joins TRBV12-3 or TRBV12-4 and TRBJ1-1; D may be TRBD1 (5 bases). V was clipped by 4 bases and J by 7 bases, with 10 bases between them. This CDR3 has 12 amino acids. The CDR3 spells CASSSGTGEAFF. The CDR3 region has the DNA TGTGCCAGCAGTTCCGGGACCGGTGAAGCTTTCTTT.

This clonotype showed up just a few times. The chain links TRBV4-3 to TRBJ1-2, with TRBD1 matching over 7 bases. Germline V gives CDR1 LGHNA, CDR2 YSLEER. This CDR3 has 19 amino acids. The V gene end was trimmed by 0 bases and the J gene end by 4 bases; junction bases not matched to a gene: 17. In DNA form, the CDR3 reads TGCGCCAGCAGCCAAGATAGTCGCCAGGGGGGAGTCAGTAGCTATGGCTACACCTTC. This sequence encodes CASSQDSRQGGVSSYGYTF.

This clonotype was detected a few times. The chain couples TRBV9 to TRBJ2-7, with no clear D. Germline V gene sequence: CDR1 SGDLS, CDR2 YYNGEE. The V end was cut by 7 bases, the J end by 2 bases, with 13 bases between. The CDR3 spans 13 residues. This CDR3 is CASGPTDTYEQYF. The CDR3 DNA follows: TGTGCCAGCGGCCCCACAGATACCTACGAGCAGTACTTC.

The gene calls are TRBV7-7 and TRBJ2-1; D is unresolved. Germline values: CDR1 SSHAT, CDR2 FNYEAQ (reference sequence). The CDR3 is 15 amino acids. V lost 5 bases and J lost 2, with 13 bases in between. For the CDR3, the DNA is TGTGCCAGCAGCCGTATCGGAAGTGCCTACAATGAGCAGTTCTTC. Amino acids: CASSRIGSAYNEQFF.